This entry lists 2 T cell receptor beta chains sequenced from one sample in a study of T cell repertoires in cytomegalovirus infection. Each CDR3 protein is one row after TCRdb ran MiXCR on the reads. The table includes around 47,000 distinct CDR3 sequences, about 18% detected once. Their target antigens are unknown. The material was CD8+ T cells from cultured PBMCs, obtained from culture after CMV antigen stimulation. These receptors were obtained from a human donor in good health (CMV status not recorded). Some clones in this sample may be carry-over from other donors' samples.

This clonotype appeared a few times. This chain joins TRBV4-3 and TRBJ1-3; D unresolved. The V gene's germline CDR1 is LGHNA and CDR2 YSLEER. This CDR3 comprises 15 residues. The ends were cut back, 4 bases at V and 1 base at J, with 11 bases in the middle. The CDR3 here is CASSPDSQSGNTIYF. CDR3 DNA sequence: TGCGCCAGCAGCCCGGATAGTCAATCTGGAAACACCATATATTTT.

This chain joins TRBV20-1 and TRBJ2-5; 14 bases line up with TRBD2. The CDR3 is 15 residues long. Germline assignment: CDR1 DFQATT and CDR2 SNEGSKA (reference sequence). The V and J ends lost 5 bases and 4 bases, in that order; junction bases with no gene match: 6. This CDR3 reads CSAFGLAGGVETQYF. The CDR3 DNA sequence: TGCAGTGCTTTTGGACTAGCGGGGGGAGTAGAGACCCAGTACTTC.